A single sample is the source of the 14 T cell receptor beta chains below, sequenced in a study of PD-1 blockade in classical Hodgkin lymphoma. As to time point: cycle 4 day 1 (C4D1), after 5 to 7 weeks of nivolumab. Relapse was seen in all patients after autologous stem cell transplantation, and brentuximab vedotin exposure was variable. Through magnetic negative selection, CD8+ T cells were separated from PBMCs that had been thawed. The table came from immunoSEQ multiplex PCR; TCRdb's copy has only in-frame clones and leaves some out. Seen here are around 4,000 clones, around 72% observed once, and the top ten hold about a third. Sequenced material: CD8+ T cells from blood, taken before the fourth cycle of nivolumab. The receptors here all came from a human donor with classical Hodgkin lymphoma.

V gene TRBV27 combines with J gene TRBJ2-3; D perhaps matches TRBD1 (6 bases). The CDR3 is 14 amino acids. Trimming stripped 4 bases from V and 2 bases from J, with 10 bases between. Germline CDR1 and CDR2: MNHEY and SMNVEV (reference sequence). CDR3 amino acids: CASSSWTVTDTQYF. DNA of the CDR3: TGTGCCAGCAGTTCATGGACAGTCACAGATACGCAGTATTTT.

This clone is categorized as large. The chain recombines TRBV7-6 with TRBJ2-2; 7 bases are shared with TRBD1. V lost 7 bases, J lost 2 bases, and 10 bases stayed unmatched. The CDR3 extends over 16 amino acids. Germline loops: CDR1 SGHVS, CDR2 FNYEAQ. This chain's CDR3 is CASTGEGGPNTGELFF. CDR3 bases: TGTGCCAGCACTGGGGAAGGGGGCCCAAACACCGGGGAGCTGTTTTTT. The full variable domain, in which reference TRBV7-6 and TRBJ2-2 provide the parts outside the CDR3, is GAGVSQSPRYKVTKRGQDVALRCDPISGHVSLYWYRQALGQGPEFLTYFNYEAQQDKSGLPNDRFSAERPEGSISTLTIQRTEQRDSAMYRCASTGEGGPNTGELFFGEGSRLTVL.

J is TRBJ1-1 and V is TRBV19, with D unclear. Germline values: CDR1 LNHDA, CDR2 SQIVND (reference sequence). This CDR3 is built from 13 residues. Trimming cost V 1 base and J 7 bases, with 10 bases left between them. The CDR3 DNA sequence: TGTGCCAGTAGTATAGGGTACCGCAATGAAGCTTTCTTT. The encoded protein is CASSIGYRNEAFF.

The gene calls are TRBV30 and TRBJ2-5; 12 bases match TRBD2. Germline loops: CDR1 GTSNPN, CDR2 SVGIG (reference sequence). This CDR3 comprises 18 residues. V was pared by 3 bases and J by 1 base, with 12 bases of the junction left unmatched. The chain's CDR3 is CAWRKDPLAGGIQETQYF. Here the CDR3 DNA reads TGTGCCTGGAGGAAGGACCCCCTAGCGGGGGGGATCCAAGAGACCCAGTACTTC.

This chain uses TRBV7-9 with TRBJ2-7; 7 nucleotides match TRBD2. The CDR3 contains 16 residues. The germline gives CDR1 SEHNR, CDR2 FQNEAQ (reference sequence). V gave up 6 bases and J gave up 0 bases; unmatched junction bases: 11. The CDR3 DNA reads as TGTGCCAGCAGTCCTAGGGTAGCGGGTTACTCCTACGAGCAGTACTTC. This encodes CASSPRVAGYSYEQYF.

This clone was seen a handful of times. CDR3 region: CASSDEGAGANVLTF. In DNA form, the CDR3 reads TGTGCCAGCAGTGACGAGGGGGCTGGGGCCAACGTCCTGACTTTC. This rearrangement joins TRBV6-1 to TRBJ2-6; maybe TRBD1 (6 bases). This CDR3 comprises 15 residues. The germline V and J ends were trimmed by 3 bases and 2 bases, with 8 bases remaining between them. Germline V lookup: CDR1 MNHNS, CDR2 SASEGT.

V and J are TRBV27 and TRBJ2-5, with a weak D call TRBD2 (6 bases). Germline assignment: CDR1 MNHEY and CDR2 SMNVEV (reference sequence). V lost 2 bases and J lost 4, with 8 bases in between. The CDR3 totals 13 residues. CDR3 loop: CASSLDGGETQYF. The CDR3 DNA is TGTGCCAGCAGTTTAGACGGGGGAGAGACCCAGTACTTC.

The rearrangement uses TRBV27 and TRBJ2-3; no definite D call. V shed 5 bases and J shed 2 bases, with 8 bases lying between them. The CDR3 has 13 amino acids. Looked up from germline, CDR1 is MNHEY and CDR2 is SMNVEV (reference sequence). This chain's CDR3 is CASSPWITDTQYF. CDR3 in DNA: TGTGCCAGCAGTCCGTGGATCACAGATACGCAGTATTTT.

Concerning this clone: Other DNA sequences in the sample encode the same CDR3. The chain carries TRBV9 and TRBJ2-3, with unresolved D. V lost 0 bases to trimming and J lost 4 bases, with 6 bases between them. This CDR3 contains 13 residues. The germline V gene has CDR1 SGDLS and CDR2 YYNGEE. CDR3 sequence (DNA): TGTGCCAGCAGCGTAGAGGTGCCAGATACGCAGTATTTT. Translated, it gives CASSVEVPDTQYF.

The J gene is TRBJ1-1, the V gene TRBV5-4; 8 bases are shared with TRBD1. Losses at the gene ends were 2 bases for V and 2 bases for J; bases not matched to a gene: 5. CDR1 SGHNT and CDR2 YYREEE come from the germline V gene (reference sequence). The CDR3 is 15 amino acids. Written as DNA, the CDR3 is TGTGCCAGCAGCTTAGGTACAGGGGGAAACACTGAAGCTTTCTTT. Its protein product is CASSLGTGGNTEAFF.

CDR3 in DNA: TGTGCCAGCAAGGGGACAGGGGGCACTGAAGCTTTCTTT. It is translated as CASKGTGGTEAFF. This rearrangement joins TRBV9 to TRBJ1-1; 11 nucleotides line up with TRBD1. Germline V gene lookup returns CDR1 SGDLS and CDR2 YYNGEE. The trim removed 6 bases at V and 4 bases at J, leaving 2 bases unmatched. The CDR3 runs to 13 residues.

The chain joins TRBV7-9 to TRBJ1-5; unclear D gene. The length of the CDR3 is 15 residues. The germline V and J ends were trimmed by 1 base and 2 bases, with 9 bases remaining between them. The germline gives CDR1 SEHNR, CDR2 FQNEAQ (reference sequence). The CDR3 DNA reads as TGTGCCAGCAGCTTAGGCGGTTTCGGCAATCAGCCCCAGCATTTT. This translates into CASSLGGFGNQPQHF.

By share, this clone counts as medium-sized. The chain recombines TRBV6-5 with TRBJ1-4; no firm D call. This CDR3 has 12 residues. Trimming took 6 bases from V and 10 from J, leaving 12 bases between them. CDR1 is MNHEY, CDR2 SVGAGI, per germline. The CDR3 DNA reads TGTGCCAGCAGCTCGGACGGTCGAAAACTGTTTTTT. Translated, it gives CASSSDGRKLFF.

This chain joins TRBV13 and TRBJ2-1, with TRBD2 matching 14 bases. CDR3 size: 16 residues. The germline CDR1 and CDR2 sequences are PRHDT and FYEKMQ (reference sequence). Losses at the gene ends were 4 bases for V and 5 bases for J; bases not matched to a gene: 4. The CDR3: CASSSRGLAGDNEQFF. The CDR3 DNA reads TGTGCCAGCAGCTCCCGGGGACTAGCGGGGGACAATGAGCAGTTCTTC.